This T cell receptor beta chain appears in the sequencing data of a study of shared clonotypes between healthy human individuals. As for the study in general: CD4 naive and CD4 memory each took three plates per donor, while CD8 naive took two and CD8 memory one.

Deep was the level at which the assay was run. Assay: immunoSEQ multiplex PCR; the TCRdb copy retains only in-frame clones and omits some. The sample holds over 2 million clones; approximately 94% are singletons and the top ten take approximately 1.2%. Naive CD8 isolation took CD45RO-negative cells positively selected for CCR7 and excluded terminally differentiated effector memory CD45RA+ cells. Specimen: naive CD8+ T cells sorted from blood. This clonotype originated in a man aged 18-30 years in good health.

CDR3 bases: TGTGCCAGCAGCACAGGGTTGTCGGAGGATCAGCCCCAGCATTTT. Amino acids: CASSTGLSEDQPQHF. This chain connects TRBV2 to TRBJ1-5; a weak D match, TRBD1 (6 bases). Germline CDR1 and CDR2: SNHLY and FYNNEI. This CDR3 is 15 amino acids long. With 6 bases removed from V and 5 bases from J, the gap between germline ends came to 17 bases.